This entry is about one T cell receptor beta chain. A single count supports this clone. Its antigen is currently not known. No per-base quality is available; no much larger clone lies one base away. Trimming removed 0 bases from V and 7 bases from J; the gene matches leave 9 bases unexplained. Spanning cysteine to phenylalanine, the CDR3 consists of 16 amino acids. Just the 48-base CDR3 DNA is kept, in frame starting at base 1. CDR1 and CDR2, looked up from the germline V gene, are MNHEY and SVGAGI. This sample is part of a study of cytomegalovirus exposure and HLA in healthy donors (TCRdb year 2017). Regarding the complete study: An earlier analysis of fewer than 750 of the donors reported about 260 Gb of sequence data and around 110 million unique TCR beta sequences obtained from 150 million to 200 million T cells. About 280 gigabases of sequencing data and around 80 million unique TCR sequences made up an early release that covered over 550 HLA-typed donors. Of the roughly 430 genotyped donors, 81% fell in the genetic ancestry cluster associated with self-reported Caucasian donors. The study aimed to test whether cataloging public T cell receptors could reveal signatures of past pathogen exposure. The study used immunosequencing to profile the T cell repertoires of approximately 650 subjects and linked those repertoires to cytomegalovirus serostatus. Along with the approximately 650-subject first cohort, a separate validation cohort of roughly 110 different subjects was used. To predict cytomegalovirus infection status, the study brought together high-throughput TCR immunosequencing, statistical association of individual TCRs with disease status, and machine learning. In a later analysis, previously published TCR beta repertoires from hundreds of donors were re-analyzed and high-resolution HLA genotyping was added so that TCR occurrence patterns could be studied. Rather than drawing on any new phenotypic data, the later analysis identified candidate immune exposures from TCR beta sequences and the way those sequences occurred across donors. An earlier analysis of roughly 580 of the donors used high-throughput TCR beta sequencing to judge whether each TCR beta V gene segment behaved as functional or pseudogenic. Donor age, sex, ethnicity and CMV serostatus were collected together with the repertoire data. In a later genetic analysis, genome-wide SNP genotypes for about three fifths of the roughly 670 donors were used, and that subset was treated as a discovery cohort. All discovery cohort repertoires had been generated on a single sequencing platform. Class I and class II HLA loci were covered by the typing at four-digit resolution. The number of donors typed differed by locus, with about 620-630 for A, B, C, DRB1 and DQB1, about 500 for DQA1, approximately 570 for DPA1, and approximately 470 for DPB1. Several DR-DQ haplotypes were treated as single units for association and clustering because of strong linkage in the cohort. Among around 400 genotyped donors of the cohort, an average of 235,054 unique TCR beta nucleotide sequences were sequenced per donor, roughly a sixth of them non-productive. What the study reported, not specific to this receptor: Because HLA typing was unavailable for some donors at each locus, only the typed subset was used in association tests. According to the authors, the approach could potentially be generalized to other disease states and immunological phenotypes. Correlated functional status among segregating V segments might reflect linkage disequilibrium, but an unknown experimental factor could not be ruled out. In a later genetic analysis, fewer N-insertions in productive TCRs were reported among donors in an Asian-associated ancestry cluster than the approximately 670-donor mean. A group of highly shared sequence variants was considered likely to be a technical artifact of the sequencing pipeline. When HLA alleles, especially DR and DQ, strongly co-occurred, TCR associations were difficult to assign to individual alleles. This cohort had only TCR beta chains sequenced, and the lack of alpha or paired-chain data limited which features could be detected. Several of the top co-occurrence clusters appeared to be linked to parvovirus B19, influenza, CMV and Epstein-Barr virus, according to a later analysis. In a later analysis, the rate of TCR association differed among HLA loci, with DRB1 alleles having the most associated TCRs and HLA-C alleles having the fewest. A later genetic analysis associated a missense DCLRE1C variant with V-gene and J-gene trimming of TCR beta chains, and an independent cohort replicated the association. In an earlier analysis of some 640 of the donors, most TCR beta V segments were observed in productive rearrangements about 87% or about 30% of the time, broadly matching IMGT annotations. A later analysis found that most CMV-associated TCR beta chains appeared HLA-restricted, with HLA associations seemingly driven largely by CMV exposure. In a later analysis, HLA-associated TCR beta chains showed more clonal expansion and lower generation probabilities than non-associated chains that were equally common. The earlier analysis of about 600 of the donors excluded about 16 rarely observed V segments, including chromosome 9 orphons, because counts were too low. In vitro tests confirmed that a few of the cytomegalovirus-associated TCR beta chains recognize cytomegalovirus antigens. Some IMGT-functional V segments, including TRBV6-2 and TRBV6-3, could not be told apart with the 87-base-pair reads, so those segments were excluded. Specific HLA alleles were associated with about 17,000 TCR beta sequences at a false discovery rate of 0.05 in a later analysis. A further reported finding was that TCR beta sequences accurately predicted the HLA-A and HLA-B alleles for most subjects in the first cohort. Immune exposure information for the cohort was limited to CMV serostatus. The study listed around 160 TCR beta chains as associated with cytomegalovirus. In both the original and validation cohorts, the classifier was reported to diagnose cytomegalovirus status with high specificity and sensitivity. The presence/absence analyses assumed that sequencing depth was roughly uniform across donors, and that assumption may not be true. Most TCR sequences were observed very rarely across donors, whereas some public TCRs were present in many individuals.

In total, around 600 healthy bone marrow donors made up the cohort. At the time of sampling, every cohort member was nominally healthy, though immune exposures that went unrecorded were likely present. The donor was CMV seropositive and was included in the group of around 300 seropositive cohort members. A peripheral blood sample was provided by each donor, and peripheral blood mononuclear cells were used for TCR beta sequencing. Genomic DNA extraction from the blood cell samples was performed with the Qiagen DNeasy Blood Extraction Kit. The library relied on the immunoSEQ multiplex PCR assay. For the multiplex PCR, a mixture combining 60 forward primers for TCR Vbeta segments and 13 reverse primers for TCR Jbeta segments was used. The CDR3 region of rearranged TCR beta genes was amplified from genomic DNA by a multiplex PCR assay. The Illumina HiSeq System was used to sequence the amplified TCR beta libraries as 87-base-pair reads. In the source study's methods: In a later analysis, some 80 million unique TCR beta chains were counted across the 500 to 700 repertoires, and around 10 million of these chains were shared by at least two donors. A nearest-neighbor algorithm error-corrected the raw reads and collapsed the reads into unique sequences, merging closely related sequences to remove PCR and sequencing errors. Alignment of CDR3 sequences to IMGT reference sequences was used to assign V, D and J gene segments. Each retained sequence needed at least a six-nucleotide match to both a V gene segment and a J gene segment. Rearrangements were classified as productive when the CDR3 lacked stop codons and remained in frame with V and J, and all other rearrangements were classified as non-productive. CDR3 was defined by IMGT convention, running from the second conserved V-encoded cysteine to the conserved J-encoded phenylalanine. The earlier analysis of roughly 590 of the donors excluded sequences that lacked an unambiguous match to a single V gene segment. An earlier analysis of a few hundred of the donors classified V segments as functional when productive rearrangements were above 56.7% and as segregating when the standard deviation between donors was above 5%. A statistical classification framework was built for diagnosing cytomegalovirus status from the catalog of TCR beta chain sequences. V and J gene assignment, in a later analysis, came from comparing TCR nucleotide sequences with IMGT/GENE-DB human TR gene sequences. Using the TCRdist pipeline, a later analysis assigned CDR3 sequences along with most-parsimonious VDJ recombination scenarios. In a later analysis, each TCR beta chain was defined by its CDR3 amino acid sequence together with its V-gene family, and reads without a unique V-gene family were excluded. In a later analysis, fewer than 650 highly shared, low-generation-probability nucleotide sequences were removed to address suspected cross-contamination and a sequencing artifact. A later analysis calculated a clonal expansion index for each public chain from normalized within-repertoire ranks of inferred template counts. Generation probabilities in a later analysis came from a VDJ recombination model fitted to out-of-frame rearrangements, and those results were checked against IGoR. In a later analysis, TCR-TCR, TCR-HLA and TCR-CMV co-occurrence was scored with hypergeometric tests, and a repertoire-size bias correction was applied to TCR pairs. In a later analysis, false discovery rates were estimated by permuting HLA or CMV assignments 20 times. In a later analysis, co-occurring TCRs were grouped with DBSCAN, and TCRdist sequence similarity was added when clustering was performed within HLA-allele-positive subsets. Repertoires with fewer than 30,000 or more than 120,000 public chains were left out of co-occurrence clustering, as were five repertoires with anomalous nucleotide sharing. TCRdb's version of the immuneACCESS table is confined to in-frame rearrangements and falls short of the full clone set. An unresolved V gene accounts for under half of the shortfall where checked; the remainder is of unknown origin. Clone size and V and J calls were adopted from that table, with D and trimming inferred from the DNA. For this sample there are 70,000 to 90,000 clones; under 80% appear just once. Just under 5% of the sample is in the top ten clones.

Input material: PBMCs. The rearranged chain carries TRBV6-5 and TRBJ1-1; 9 middle bases align to TRBD1. This clonotype was sampled from a man aged 60-69 years in good health and CMV-seropositive. At the DNA level, the sequence is TGTGCCAGCAGTTACTCGATGATCCGGACAGGGGTTGAAGCTTTCTTT. Its protein is CASSYSMIRTGVEAFF.